The TCR beta chain under discussion was sequenced for a study of blood T cell repertoires in COVID-19 (dated by TCRdb to the early 2020s). Turning to the overall study: Collaborator samples came from the United States, Italy and Spain and covered acute and convalescent phases of COVID-19. Samples were obtained from the ongoing ImmuneRACE study (first 160 participants) and from 1,200 or so subjects provided by 6 global collaborators. The prospective study material was composed of cDNA or gDNA derived from T cells, B-cell-depleted T cells, or PBMCs. Deeply sampled blood TCRbeta repertoires from subjects exposed to, actively infected with, or recovered from COVID-19 were included in the dataset. The repertoires were released in a freely available public database meant as a resource for research on the immune response to SARS-CoV-2. Nearly every sample came with metadata listing a de-identified subject ID, COVID-19 status, age in years and sex. Where HLA class I and class II types were available, the types were taken from metadata supplied by the sample provider, not from assay-based typing. Findings and caveats that apply to the study as a whole: The quantity of clinical and demographic metadata differed by source and by participant and was supplied without curation.

CDR1 and CDR2, looked up from the germline V gene, are SGHNT and YENEEA. Here V drops 1 base and J drops 8 bases, and the junction holds 8 bases not matched to any gene. From the cysteine up to the phenylalanine, the CDR3 has a length of 15 residues. Only CDR3 DNA is held: 45 bases, read in frame from base 1. TCRbeta CDR3 regions were amplified from genomic DNA using the immunoSEQ Assay, a bias-controlled multiplex PCR. In the paper's pipeline: The number of nucleated cells in each sample was estimated from the amplification of reference gene primers within the assay. To quantify the absolute abundance of each unique TCRbeta CDR3 rearrangement, sequence reads were collapsed and filtered. For each sample, productive Simpson clonality was calculated by taking the square root of Simpson's diversity index across productive rearrangements. In its TCRdb copy, this immuneACCESS table keeps in-frame sequences only and misses some clones. Where compared with another copy, unresolved V genes explain less than half of these, and the others have no known cause. For V, J and clone size, that table is used; D and trimming come from the DNA. The sample table holds roughly 280,000 clones, of which 70% to 90% were seen once. About 4% of the sample comes from the top ten.

Turning to this clone: It has no known antigen specificity. No much larger clone is present one base from it, and per-base qualities are unavailable.

In the prospective study, participants were about 18 to 100 years old, resided in 25 or so geographic areas of the United States, and were enrolled through a virtual design. To assign participants to cohorts, the prospective study relied on clinical history that participants themselves reported in a screening survey and a study questionnaire. Each participant in the prospective study had whole blood, serum and a nasopharyngeal or oropharyngeal swab collected by mobile phlebotomists. Additional blood draws and questionnaires over an approximately two-month period could optionally be provided by prospective study participants. Before DNA extraction, prospective study blood samples were shipped either frozen or at room temperature.

What was sequenced was PBMCs or T cells enriched from blood (not recorded which). The chain is assembled from TRBV11-3 and TRBJ2-1, with TRBD2 matching 7 junction bases. This TCR came from a woman in her twenties or thirties with acute COVID-19. The encoded CDR3 is CASSLGWEGRDEQFF. The DNA is TGTGCCAGCAGCTTAGGGTGGGAGGGCCGCGATGAGCAGTTCTTC.